This T cell receptor beta chain was sequenced in a study of blood T cell repertoires in COVID-19 (dated by TCRdb to 2018 to 2021). At the level of the whole study: The collaborator samples originated in the United States, Italy and Spain and spanned the acute and convalescent phases of COVID-19. HLA class I and class II types, where available, came from metadata supplied by the sample provider rather than from assay-based typing. The prospective study material was composed of cDNA or gDNA derived from T cells, B-cell-depleted T cells, or PBMCs. Subjects who had been exposed to COVID-19, were actively infected with it, or had recovered from it provided the deeply sampled blood TCRbeta repertoires that made up the dataset. Nearly every sample came with metadata listing a de-identified subject ID, COVID-19 status, age in years and sex. Samples came from the ongoing ImmuneRACE study (first 160 participants) plus 1,254 subjects from 6 global collaborators. The repertoires were made available in a free public database intended to serve as a resource for research on the immune response to SARS-CoV-2. The full study reports these points: The quantity of clinical and demographic metadata differed by source and by participant and was supplied without curation.

The germline ends are 12 bases apart after V is trimmed by 1 base and J by 5 bases. The CDR3, from cysteine to phenylalanine, totals 16 residues. The sequence is cut down to CDR3 DNA, 48 bases in frame from base 1. The germline V gene yields SGHTA for CDR1 and FQGNSA for CDR2. The immunoSEQ Assay, a bias-controlled multiplex PCR, was used to amplify TCRbeta CDR3 regions from genomic DNA. The authors' pipeline ran thus. The number of nucleated cells in each sample was estimated from the amplification of reference gene primers within the assay. Sequence reads were collapsed and filtered to measure the absolute abundance of every unique TCRbeta CDR3 rearrangement. For each sample, productive Simpson clonality was calculated by taking the square root of Simpson's diversity index across productive rearrangements. In TCRdb, the immuneACCESS table is reduced to in-frame sequences with V and J assigned. These tables do not hold every clone; where another copy was compared, an unresolved V gene accounts for under half, and the others remain unexplained. The V and J calls and the clone size are those of that table, but D and trimming were determined from the DNA. The sample yields about 480,000 clones; over 75% were counted once. The ten largest make up around 1.9% of the sample.

In regard to this clone: Its antigen remains undetermined. No base-level quality is on record; no much larger clone is a single base apart.

Enrolling through a virtual design, the prospective study's participants ranged in age from roughly 18 to 89 years and lived across roughly 24 United States geographic areas. In the prospective study, cohorts were assigned on the basis of participant-reported clinical history obtained from a screening survey and a study questionnaire. ImmuneRACE Cohort 3 recovered participants were defined by two consecutive negative NP/OP PCR tests, healthcare professional clearance, or symptom resolution. In the prospective study, whole blood, serum and a nasopharyngeal or oropharyngeal swab were collected from each participant by mobile phlebotomists. Prospective study participants could optionally give additional blood draws and questionnaires over a roughly two-month period. Blood samples from the prospective study were shipped frozen or at room temperature prior to DNA extraction.

The TCR was taken from a woman in her forties who had recovered from COVID-19. The chain joins TRBV7-2 to TRBJ1-6; a tentative D match to TRBD1 spans 5 bases. The sample consisted of PBMCs or T cells enriched from blood (not recorded which). The DNA sequence follows: TGTGCCAGCAGCTTAGTTGCGACAGCCGATAATTCACCCCTCCACTTT. It specifies CASSLVATADNSPLHF.